This T cell receptor (beta chain) was sequenced for a study of cytomegalovirus exposure and HLA in healthy donors (dated by TCRdb to about 2017). Background on the whole study: In an earlier analysis of fewer than 750 of the donors, 250 to 350 Gb of sequence data and 117 million unique TCR beta sequences from about 180 million T cells were reported. An early release covering approximately 600 HLA-typed donors comprised approximately 290 gigabases of sequencing data and 85 million to 100 million unique TCR sequences. Among the roughly 370 genotyped donors, roughly 80% belonged to the genetic ancestry cluster associated with self-reported Caucasian donors. The study aimed to test whether cataloging public T cell receptors could reveal signatures of past pathogen exposure. The study used immunosequencing to profile the T cell repertoires of approximately 690 subjects and linked those repertoires to cytomegalovirus serostatus. Along with the approximately 700-subject first cohort, a separate validation cohort of about 110 different subjects was used. To predict cytomegalovirus infection status, the study combined high-throughput TCR immunosequencing, statistical association of individual TCRs with disease status, and machine learning. In a later analysis, previously published TCR beta repertoires from hundreds of donors were re-analyzed and high-resolution HLA genotyping was added so that TCR occurrence patterns could be studied. Rather than drawing on any new phenotypic data, the later analysis identified candidate immune exposures from TCR beta sequences and the way those sequences occurred across donors. An earlier analysis of several hundred of the donors applied high-throughput TCR beta sequencing to assess whether each TCR beta V gene segment acted as functional or pseudogenic. Donor age, sex, ethnicity and CMV serostatus were compiled alongside the repertoire data. A later genetic analysis took genome-wide SNP genotypes for about three fifths of the 666 donors and used that subset as a discovery cohort. Every repertoire in the discovery cohort had been generated on one and the same sequencing platform. HLA typing included class I and class II loci at four-digit resolution. Typing coverage differed by locus: A, B, C, DRB1 and DQB1 were typed in about 629-630 donors, DQA1 in 522, DPA1 in around 610, and DPB1 in roughly 470. Five DR-DQ haplotypes were handled as single units for association and clustering because linkage in the cohort was strong. Among roughly 370 genotyped donors of the cohort, an average of approximately 240,000 unique TCR beta nucleotide sequences were sequenced per donor, about a sixth of them non-productive.

The cohort comprised fewer than 700 healthy bone marrow donors. All cohort members were sampled while nominally healthy, although unrecorded immune exposures were likely present. The donor tested CMV seronegative and was one of the 352 seronegative cohort members. A peripheral blood sample was collected from each donor, and TCR beta sequencing was performed on peripheral blood mononuclear cells. The Qiagen DNeasy Blood Extraction Kit was used to extract genomic DNA from the blood cell samples. Broader findings and caveats from the paper: A group of highly shared sequence variants was considered likely to be a technical artifact of the sequencing pipeline. HLA typing was unavailable for some donors at each locus, so association tests used only the typed subset. V-gene and J-gene trimming of TCR beta chains was associated with a missense DCLRE1C variant in a later genetic analysis, and the association was replicated in an independent cohort. This cohort had only TCR beta chains sequenced, and the lack of alpha or paired-chain data limited which features could be detected. The classifier was reported to diagnose cytomegalovirus status with high specificity and sensitivity in both the original cohort and the validation cohort. A further reported finding was that TCR beta sequences accurately predicted the HLA-A and HLA-B alleles for most subjects in the first cohort. The earlier analysis of approximately 590 of the donors excluded 15 to 20 rarely observed V segments, including chromosome 9 orphons, because counts were too low. When HLA alleles, especially DR and DQ, strongly co-occurred, TCR associations were difficult to assign to individual alleles. According to the authors, the approach could potentially be generalized to other disease states and immunological phenotypes. A later analysis reported that several top co-occurrence clusters appeared linked to parvovirus B19, influenza, CMV and Epstein-Barr virus. Immune exposure information for the cohort was limited to CMV serostatus. A later genetic analysis reported fewer N-insertions in productive TCRs among donors in an Asian-associated ancestry cluster than the roughly 700-donor mean. A few of the identified cytomegalovirus-associated TCR beta chains were confirmed in vitro to be specific for cytomegalovirus antigens. In a later analysis, most CMV-associated TCR beta chains were found to appear HLA-restricted, with HLA associations seemingly driven largely by CMV exposure. Across donors, most TCR sequences were observed very rarely, whereas some public TCRs were present in many individuals. A later analysis found that HLA-associated TCR beta chains were more clonally expanded and had lower generation probabilities than equally common non-associated chains. An earlier analysis of approximately 540 of the donors showed that most TCR beta V segments appeared in productive rearrangements either about 87% or about 30% of the time, which broadly matched IMGT annotations. A later analysis associated 16,951 TCR beta sequences with specific HLA alleles at a false discovery rate of 0.05. The presence/absence analyses assumed that sequencing depth was roughly uniform across donors, and that assumption may not be true. Correlated functional status among segregating V segments might reflect linkage disequilibrium, but an unknown experimental factor could not be ruled out. In the study, 150 to 200 TCR beta chains were listed as associated with cytomegalovirus. A later analysis found that TCR association rates varied across HLA loci, with DRB1 alleles showing the most associated TCRs and HLA-C alleles the fewest.

The library was generated by the immunoSEQ multiplex PCR assay. A mixture of 60 forward primers for TCR Vbeta segments and 13 reverse primers for TCR Jbeta segments was used in the multiplex PCR. Amplification of the CDR3 region of rearranged TCR beta genes was performed with a multiplex PCR assay on genomic DNA. Amplified TCR beta libraries were sequenced as 87-base-pair reads on the Illumina HiSeq System. The paper's processing steps were these. A later analysis counted about 80 million unique TCR beta chains across the 650 to 800 repertoires, and approximately 11 million of these chains were shared by at least two donors. A nearest-neighbor algorithm error-corrected the raw reads and collapsed the reads into unique sequences, merging closely related sequences to remove PCR and sequencing errors. Alignment of CDR3 sequences to IMGT reference sequences was used to assign V, D and J gene segments. For a sequence to be retained, a match of at least six nucleotides to both a V gene segment and a J gene segment was required. A rearrangement counted as productive if the CDR3 had no stop codons and remained in frame with V and J, and every other rearrangement counted as non-productive. CDR3 was defined according to IMGT convention as the region running from the second conserved V-encoded cysteine to the conserved J-encoded phenylalanine. In an earlier analysis of 587 of the donors, sequences lacking an unambiguous match to a single V gene segment were excluded. In an earlier analysis of approximately 560 of the donors, a V segment was called functional when productive rearrangements were above 56.7%, and segregating when the standard deviation between donors exceeded 5%. To diagnose cytomegalovirus status from the catalog of TCR beta chain sequences, a statistical classification framework was built. A later analysis assigned V and J genes by comparing TCR nucleotide sequences with IMGT/GENE-DB human TR gene sequences. Using the TCRdist pipeline, a later analysis assigned CDR3 sequences along with most-parsimonious VDJ recombination scenarios. In a later analysis, every TCR beta chain was defined by the combination of its CDR3 amino acid sequence and its V-gene family, and reads without a unique V-gene family were dropped. To address suspected cross-contamination and a sequencing artifact, a later analysis removed roughly 640 highly shared, low-generation-probability nucleotide sequences. In a later analysis, a clonal expansion index for each public chain was calculated from normalized within-repertoire ranks of inferred template counts. In a later analysis, generation probabilities were computed with a VDJ recombination model fitted to out-of-frame rearrangements, and the resulting probabilities were checked against IGoR. In a later analysis, hypergeometric tests were used to score TCR-TCR, TCR-HLA and TCR-CMV co-occurrence, with a repertoire-size bias correction applied to TCR pairs. False discovery rates were estimated in a later analysis by permuting HLA or CMV assignments 20 times. A later analysis grouped co-occurring TCRs with DBSCAN, adding TCRdist sequence similarity when clustering within HLA-allele-positive subsets. Repertoires with fewer than 30,000 or more than 120,000 public chains, plus five repertoires with anomalous nucleotide sharing, were excluded from co-occurrence clustering. Here the immuneACCESS table is served through TCRdb, limited to in-frame sequences with V and J called. Missing clones are a known gap in these copies; in checked studies unresolved V genes cover under half, and the rest lacks a known reason. The V and J calls and the clone size are those of that table, but D and trimming were determined from the DNA. This sample's table has entries for 130,000 or so clones. 2% of the sample is taken by the ten largest.

In regard to this clone: Its antigen is not yet known.

The source of this sequence is a woman between 55 and 75 years old in good health and CMV-seronegative. Sequencing was done on a sample of PBMCs.

The CDR3 loop reads CASSGGDLYEQYF. The nucleotides read TGTGCCAGCAGCGGAGGGGACCTCTACGAGCAGTACTTC. The V and J genes are TRBV5-4 and TRBJ2-5; a tentative D call is TRBD2 (6 bases match). The end of the DNA is better explained by TRBJ2-7, so the J call may be wrong. As encoded in the germline V gene (reference sequence), CDR1 is SGHNT while CDR2 is YYREEE. Inclusive of the bounding cysteine and phenylalanine, the CDR3 is 13 residues long. Only CDR3 DNA is held: 39 bases, read in frame from base 1.